The subject of this entry is one T cell receptor beta chain. As processed by the authors: It was from reference gene primer amplification that nucleated cell counts were estimated. The repertoire was sequenced with immunoSEQ multiplex PCR; TCRdb's copy has only in-frame clones and lacks some. V and J calls plus clone size are reproduced from that table; the DNA served to infer D and trimming. This table holds 280,000 or so clones, roughly 87% found once. This sample is part of a study of blood T cell repertoires in COVID-19. As for the study in general: The origin of the acute and convalescent COVID-19 samples was the United States, Italy and Spain.

The CDR3 spans 14 residues. The V and J ends lost 5 bases and 4 bases, in that order; junction bases with no gene match: 7. The germline V gene encodes CDR1 SGHTA and CDR2 FQGNSA. The sequencing sample was made of peripheral blood. This receptor was taken from a man between 18 and 35 years old with active or convalescent COVID-19. V gene TRBV7-2 combines with J gene TRBJ1-2; TRBD1 agrees at 7 bases. CDR3 bases: TGTGCCAGCAGCCTACAGGGGTTCTCCTATGGCTACACCTTC. Its translation is CASSLQGFSYGYTF.